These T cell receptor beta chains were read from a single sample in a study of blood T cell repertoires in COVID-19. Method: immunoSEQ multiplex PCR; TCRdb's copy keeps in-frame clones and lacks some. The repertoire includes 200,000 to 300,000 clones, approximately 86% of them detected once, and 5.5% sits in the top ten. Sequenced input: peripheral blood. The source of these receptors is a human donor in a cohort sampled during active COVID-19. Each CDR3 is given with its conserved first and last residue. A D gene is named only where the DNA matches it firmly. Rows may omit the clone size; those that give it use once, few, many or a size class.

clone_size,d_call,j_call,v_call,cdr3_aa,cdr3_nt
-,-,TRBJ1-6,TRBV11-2,CASSLAPGDSPLHF,TGTGCCAGCAGCTTAGCCCCCGGGGATTCACCCCTCCACTTT
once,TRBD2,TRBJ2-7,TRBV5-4,CASSFTGLAGSSYEQYF,TGTGCCAGCAGCTTTACGGGACTAGCGGGAAGCTCCTACGAGCAGTACTTC
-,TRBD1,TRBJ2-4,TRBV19,CASSIGTGGFGNIQYF,TGTGCCAGTAGTATAGGGACAGGGGGCTTTGGAAACATTCAGTACTTC
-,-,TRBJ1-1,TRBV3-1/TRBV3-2,CATRRGGDTEAFF,TGTGCCACCCGCCGCGGAGGAGACACTGAAGCTTTCTTT
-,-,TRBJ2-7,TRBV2,CASSVQGYEQYF,TGTGCCAGCAGTGTACAGGGATACGAGCAGTACTTC
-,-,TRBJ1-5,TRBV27,CASSLQGTGNQPQHF,TGTGCCAGCAGTTTGCAGGGCACGGGCAATCAGCCCCAGCATTTT
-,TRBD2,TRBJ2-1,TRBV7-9,CASSSLGAGVNEQFF,TGTGCCAGCAGCTCCCTAGGCGCGGGGGTCAATGAGCAGTTCTTC
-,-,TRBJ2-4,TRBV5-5,CASSLDPGGSKNIQYF,TGTGCCAGCAGCTTGGACCCCGGCGGGTCCAAAAACATTCAGTACTTC
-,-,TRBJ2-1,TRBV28,CASSPADGSSYNEQFF,TGTGCCAGCAGCCCAGCGGACGGCAGCTCCTACAATGAGCAGTTCTTC
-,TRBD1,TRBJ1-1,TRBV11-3,CASSQTGGVDTEAFF,TGTGCCAGCAGCCAAACAGGGGGCGTAGACACTGAAGCTTTCTTT
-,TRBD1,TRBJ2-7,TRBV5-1,CASSRDGQGITYEQYF,TGCGCCAGCAGCCGCGACGGACAGGGGATAACCTACGAGCAGTACTTC
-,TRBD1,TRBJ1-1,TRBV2,CASNGQGGNTEAFF,TGTGCCAGCAACGGACAGGGGGGGAACACTGAAGCTTTCTTT
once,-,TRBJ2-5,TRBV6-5,CASRGPETQYF,TGTGCCAGCAGGGGGCCAGAGACCCAGTACTTC
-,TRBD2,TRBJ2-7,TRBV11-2,CASSSGSGGYEQYF,TGTGCCAGCAGCTCAGGCTCGGGGGGCTACGAGCAGTACTTC
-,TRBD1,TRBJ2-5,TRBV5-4,CASSLPGQGGETQYF,TGTGCCAGCAGCTTGCCAGGACAGGGGGGAGAGACCCAGTACTTC
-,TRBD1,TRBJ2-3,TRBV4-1,CASSQRTGTPDTQYF,TGCGCCAGCAGCCAGAGGACAGGGACCCCAGATACGCAGTATTTT
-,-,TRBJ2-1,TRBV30,CAWKHYNEQFF,TGTGCCTGGAAACACTACAATGAGCAGTTCTTC
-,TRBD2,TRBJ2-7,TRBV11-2,CASSLFLAGGSEQYF,TGTGCCAGCAGCTTGTTCCTAGCGGGGGGAAGTGAGCAGTACTTC
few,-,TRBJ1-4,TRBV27,CASSKQGRSNEKLFF,TGTGCCAGCAGCAAACAGGGAAGGAGTAATGAAAAACTGTTTTTT
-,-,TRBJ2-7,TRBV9,CASSVGGDFPYEQYF,TGTGCCAGCAGCGTAGGGGGCGACTTTCCCTACGAGCAGTACTTC
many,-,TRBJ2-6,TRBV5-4,CASSTRGGALSSGANVLTF,TGTGCCAGCAGCACCCGTGGGGGGGCGTTAAGCTCTGGGGCCAACGTCCTGACTTTC
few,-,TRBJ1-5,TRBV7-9,CASSLGGQNQPQHF,TGTGCCAGCAGCTTAGGCGGACAGAATCAGCCCCAGCATTTT
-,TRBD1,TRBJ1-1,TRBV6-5,CAARQGLTEAFF,TGTGCCGCACGACAGGGGTTAACTGAAGCTTTCTTT
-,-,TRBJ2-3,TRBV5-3,CARSLGLDTDTQYF,TGTGCCAGAAGCTTGGGGTTAGACACAGATACGCAGTATTTT
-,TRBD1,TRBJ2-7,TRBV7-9,CASSQGQITYEQYF,TGTGCCAGCAGCCAGGGACAGATAACCTACGAGCAGTACTTC
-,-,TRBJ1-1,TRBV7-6,CASSPFSTEAFF,TGTGCCAGCAGCCCCTTTTCCACTGAAGCTTTCTTT
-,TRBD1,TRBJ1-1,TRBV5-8,CASILTGGRVNTEAFF,TGTGCCAGCATCCTTACAGGGGGAAGGGTGAACACTGAAGCTTTCTTT
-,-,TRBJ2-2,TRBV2,CASIMTGSELNTGELFF,TGTGCCAGCATTATGACAGGCTCAGAATTGAACACCGGGGAGCTGTTTTTT
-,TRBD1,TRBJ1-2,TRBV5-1,CASRSGTGANYGYTF,TGCGCCAGCAGATCCGGGACAGGAGCTAACTATGGCTACACCTTC
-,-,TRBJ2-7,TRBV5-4,CASSATGYGEQYF,TGTGCCAGCAGCGCTACGGGATACGGGGAGCAGTACTTC
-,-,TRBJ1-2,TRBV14,CASSPGQTASYGYTF,TGTGCCAGCAGCCCGGGACAAACTGCCTCCTATGGCTACACCTTC
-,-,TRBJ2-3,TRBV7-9,CASSLAGSASDTQYF,TGTGCCAGCAGCTTGGCGGGATCCGCATCCGATACGCAGTATTTT
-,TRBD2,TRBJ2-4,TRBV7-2,CASSLSGGLVKNIQYF,TGTGCCAGCAGCCTTAGCGGGGGGCTGGTCAAAAACATTCAGTACTTC
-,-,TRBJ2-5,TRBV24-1,CATSDSGPYQETQYF,TGTGCCACCAGTGATTCAGGGCCGTACCAAGAGACCCAGTACTTC
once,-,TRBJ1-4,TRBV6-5,CASSYGMYEKLFF,TGTGCCAGCAGTTACGGCATGTACGAAAAACTGTTTTTT
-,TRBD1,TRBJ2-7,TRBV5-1,CASSFRTGGYDEQYF,TGCGCCAGCAGCTTCCGGACAGGGGGATATGACGAGCAGTACTTC
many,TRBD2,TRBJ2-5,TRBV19,CASTPLGLAEETQYF,TGTGCCAGTACTCCTCTTGGACTAGCGGAAGAGACCCAGTACTTC
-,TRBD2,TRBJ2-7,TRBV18,CASSREADSYEQYF,TGTGCCAGCTCCCGGGAGGCGGACTCCTACGAGCAGTACTTC
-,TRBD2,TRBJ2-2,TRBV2,CASKTGPFGSGGSSNTGELFF,TGTGCCAGCAAAACGGGTCCCTTTGGTAGCGGGGGGTCCTCGAACACCGGGGAGCTGTTTTTT
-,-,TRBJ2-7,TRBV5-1,CASSLFPMDTYEQYF,TGCGCCAGCAGCTTGTTTCCTATGGACACCTACGAGCAGTACTTC
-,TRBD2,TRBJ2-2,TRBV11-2,CASSLGTAGGLTGELFF,TGTGCCAGCAGCTTAGGCACAGCGGGAGGACTAACCGGGGAGCTGTTTTTT
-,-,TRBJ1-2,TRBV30,CAWSPQGYGYTF,TGTGCCTGGAGTCCCCAGGGGTATGGCTACACCTTC
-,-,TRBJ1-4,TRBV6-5,CASSYVPDSREKLFF,TGTGCCAGCAGTTACGTGCCGGACAGTCGTGAAAAACTGTTTTTT
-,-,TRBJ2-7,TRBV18,CASSPQGSGEQYF,TGTGCCAGCTCACCCCAGGGATCGGGCGAGCAGTACTTC
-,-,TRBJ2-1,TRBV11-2,CASSLGVLDEQFF,TGTGCCAGCAGCTTAGGCGTACTCGATGAGCAGTTCTTC
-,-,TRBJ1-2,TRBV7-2,CASSLRTQNPYGYTF,TGTGCCAGCAGCTTAAGGACTCAAAACCCCTATGGCTACACCTTC
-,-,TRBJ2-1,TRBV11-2,CASSLDNAGNVQFF,TGTGCCAGCAGCTTAGACAACGCAGGGAACGTCCAGTTCTTC
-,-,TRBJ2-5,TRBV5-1,CASSRQETQYF,TGCGCCAGCAGCCGCCAAGAGACCCAGTACTTC
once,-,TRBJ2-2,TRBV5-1,CASSLGQGHTGELFF,TGCGCCAGCAGCTTAGGGCAGGGGCACACCGGGGAGCTGTTTTTT
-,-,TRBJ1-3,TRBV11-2,CASSSDGGAGNTIYF,TGTGCCAGCAGCTCGGATGGGGGCGCTGGAAACACCATATATTTT
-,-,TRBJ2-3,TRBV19,CASSHNPRGGAVRAQYF,TGTGCCAGTAGCCACAACCCCCGTGGGGGGGCGGTTCGGGCGCAGTATTTT
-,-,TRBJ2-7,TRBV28,CASWSSSYEQYF,TGTGCCTCCTGGAGTTCATCCTACGAGCAGTACTTC
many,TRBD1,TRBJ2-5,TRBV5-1,CASSLPTGSETQYF,TGCGCCAGCAGCCTCCCGACAGGGTCAGAGACCCAGTACTTC
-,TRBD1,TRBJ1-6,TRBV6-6,CASSSGQGNSSLHF,TGTGCCAGCAGCTCTGGACAGGGGAATTCATCCCTCCACTTT
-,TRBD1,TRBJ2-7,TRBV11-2,CASSHPGTGYEQYF,TGTGCCAGCAGCCATCCCGGGACAGGGTACGAGCAGTACTTC
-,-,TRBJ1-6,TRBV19,CASTTGRNSPLHF,TGTGCCAGTACAACAGGGCGAAATTCACCCCTCCACTTT
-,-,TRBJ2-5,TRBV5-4,CASSLAETQYF,TGTGCCAGCAGCTTGGCTGAGACCCAGTACTTC
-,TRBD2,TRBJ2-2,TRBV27,CASSRRTSGVGGELFF,TGTGCCAGCAGTCGTCGGACTAGCGGGGTAGGCGGGGAGCTGTTTTTT
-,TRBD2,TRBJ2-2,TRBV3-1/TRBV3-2,CASSHRSPTSFGELFF,TGTGCCAGCAGCCATCGTTCCCCGACTAGCTTCGGGGAGCTGTTTTTT